Following are 25 T cell receptor beta chains from one sample sequenced in a study of T-cell memory formation after mild COVID-19 (dated by TCRdb to the early 2020s). Libraries were built with 5' RACE. Reads for this sample came from an Illumina NovaSeq 6000. TCRdb reran the public reads through fastp at Q25 and MiXCR, keeping productive beta chains. When rows share a CDR3 protein, they turn into one entry using the most common DNA and genes. The sample table shows hundreds of thousands of distinct CDR3 sequences, and 28% are seen once. The ten largest clones add up to 13% of the sample. Sequencing was carried out using PBMCs or a T cell subset sorted from them (not recorded which). These receptors were taken from an adult woman who had mild COVID-19 (a few samples of this study predate the infection). The sample titles of this study are shuffled in the database, so cell type and time point are left out; the donor was told from shared clones.

The chain couples TRBV7-6 to TRBJ1-5; perhaps TRBD1 as D (5 bases). CDR3 length: 13 amino acids. V was cut by 1 base and J by 6 bases, with 7 bases left in between. CDR1 is SGHVS and CDR2 is FNYEAQ in the germline V gene. The CDR3 DNA reads as TGTGCCAGCAGCTTAGGGACAAGTCAGCCCCAGCATTTT. It yields the protein CASSLGTSQPQHF.

Concerning this clonotype: Relative to the germline gene, one junction end is altered; a read error may explain this. The CDR3 loop is CASSISGGGGYTF. CDR3 DNA sequence: TGTGCCAGCAGTATATCGGGAGGTGGCGGCTACACCTTC. The chain uses TRBV27 and TRBJ1-2, with unresolved D. This CDR3 contains 13 residues. Germline V lookup: CDR1 MNHEY, CDR2 SMNVEV (reference sequence).

The chain employs TRBV6-5 and TRBJ2-1, with D tentatively TRBD2 (5 bases). Germline CDR1 is MNHEY and CDR2 is SVGAGI. Trimming left V 6 bases short and J 3 bases short, with 12 bases between. This CDR3 comprises 14 residues. The CDR3 coding sequence is TGTGCCAGCAGCCTACTAGGCTTCTACAATGAGCAGTTCTTC. Translated: CASSLLGFYNEQFF.

This clonotype has more than one count but fewer than ten. The chain recombines TRBV7-9 with TRBJ2-1; TRBD1 might be the D (6 bases). This CDR3 has 16 amino acids. Trimming shortened V by 5 bases and J by 5 bases, and 19 bases separated the two germline ends. Per the germline V gene, CDR1 is SEHNR and CDR2 is FQNEAQ (reference sequence). The CDR3 DNA is TGTGCCAGCAGCCCCAGTTCCTGGACAGCAAACAATGAGCAGTTCTTC. Its protein product is CASSPSSWTANNEQFF.

This chain connects TRBV11-2 to TRBJ2-1; TRBD2 matches at 9 bases. With 2 bases clipped from V and 3 bases from J, the junction kept 8 bases outside the gene matches. The germline V gene has CDR1 SGHAT and CDR2 FQNNGV. The CDR3 covers 17 residues. DNA of the CDR3: TGTGCCAGCAGCTTAAACCTAGCGGGATACGGCTACAATGAGCAGTTCTTC. Its translation is CASSLNLAGYGYNEQFF.

This clonotype was counted only a few times. The chain combines TRBV14 with TRBJ2-1; D is uncertain. The CDR3 length is 17 residues. Germline V gene sequence: CDR1 SGHDN, CDR2 FVKESK. V was clipped by 0 bases and J by 6 bases, with 18 bases between them. CDR3 sequence reads: CASSQEMAALWGNEQFF. In nucleotides, the CDR3 is TGTGCCAGCAGCCAAGAGATGGCTGCCCTTTGGGGCAATGAGCAGTTCTTC.

V gene TRBV2 combines with J gene TRBJ2-1, with TRBD1 as a possible D gene (6 bases). Germline V gene lookup returns CDR1 SNHLY and CDR2 FYNNEI. The V end lost 3 bases, the J end lost 9 bases, and 21 bases lay between the germline ends. The CDR3 has 16 residues. CDR3 region: CASSESWTVYFAEQFF. CDR3 DNA: TGTGCCAGCAGTGAGTCCTGGACAGTGTATTTCGCTGAGCAGTTCTTC.

The chain combines TRBV3-1 with TRBJ2-3; TRBD2 agrees at 9 bases. Germline CDR1 and CDR2: LGHDT and YNNKEL (reference sequence). The CDR3 runs to 15 residues. V shed 5 bases, J shed 3 bases, and the junction held 6 bases outside the gene matches. This CDR3 reads CASSETSGLTDTQYF. CDR3 DNA sequence: TGTGCCAGCAGCGAAACTAGCGGGTTGACAGATACGCAGTATTTT.

The genes are TRBV7-8 and TRBJ1-2, with D possibly TRBD1 on 6 matching bases. This CDR3 comprises 15 residues. Germline assignment: CDR1 SGHVS and CDR2 FQNEAQ. V shed 5 bases and J shed 2 bases, with 15 bases lying between them. The CDR3 DNA is TGTGCCAGCAGCCCCGGCGGCAGGGGAAACTATGGCTACACCTTC. Protein sequence: CASSPGGRGNYGYTF.

This clonotype was detected a few times. CDR3 loop: CASSLAGTGIYYEQYF. Written as DNA, the CDR3 is TGTGCCAGCAGCTTAGCCGGGACAGGGATCTACTACGAGCAGTACTTC. The chain has TRBV7-6 and TRBJ2-7, with 9 nucleotides matching TRBD1. Germline V gives CDR1 SGHVS, CDR2 FNYEAQ. This CDR3 region has 16 residues. V shed 0 bases and J 3 bases; nucleotides not matched to a gene: 6.

The chain links TRBV24-1 to TRBJ1-1; perhaps TRBD1 as D (5 bases). This CDR3 is built from 14 residues. Germline CDR1 is KGHDR and CDR2 is SFDVKD. V gave up 4 bases and J gave up 0 bases, with 8 bases separating them. The CDR3 bases are TGTGCCACCAGTGAGGGGGGGATGAACACTGAAGCTTTCTTT. This translates into CATSEGGMNTEAFF.

The sample holds a few counts of this clonotype. This CDR3 reads CASSPQGAGNQPQHF. DNA of the CDR3: TGTGCCAGCAGTCCCCAGGGGGCAGGCAATCAGCCCCAGCATTTT. This chain uses TRBV12-3 or TRBV12-4 with TRBJ1-5, with 8 nucleotides matching TRBD1. J lost 2 bases, V lost 5 bases, and 5 bases had no gene match. This CDR3 is built from 15 residues.

The J gene is TRBJ2-2, the V gene TRBV7-2; no reliable D call. Trimming left V 6 bases short and J 4 bases short, with 12 bases between. The CDR3 is 14 residues long. Germline CDR1 is SGHTA and CDR2 is FQGNSA. The CDR3 coding sequence is TGTGCCAGCAGGAACACAGCGCTCACCGGGGAGCTGTTTTTT. Its translation is CASRNTALTGELFF.

J is TRBJ1-2 and V is TRBV7-9; D not resolved. The CDR3 length is 13 residues. V lost 5 bases and J lost 6, with 13 bases in between. Germline V gives CDR1 SEHNR, CDR2 FQNEAQ (reference sequence). This CDR3 reads CASSPNVGNGYTF. CDR3 coding DNA: TGTGCCAGCAGCCCCAACGTGGGGAATGGCTACACCTTC.

This clonotype was recorded a few times. The chain employs TRBV6-2 or TRBV6-3 and TRBJ2-3, with 9 nucleotides matching TRBD2. Germline-derived CDR1 and CDR2 are MNHEY and SVGEGT. Germline trimming cut 0 bases from V and 6 bases from J; bases unmatched to any gene: 10. The CDR3 is 17 residues long. CDR3 sequence: CASSYSKEREERDTQYF. The CDR3 DNA sequence: TGTGCCAGCAGTTACTCGAAGGAGCGGGAGGAGCGGGATACGCAGTATTTT.

This clonotype was recorded many times. It is unclear where the CDR3 begins or ends on the DNA, so no DNA is shown, and the CDR3 is as TCRdb lists it. The CDR3 loop reads CASSTSTSGGATDTQYF. The V call is TRBV5-1, the J call TRBJ2-3; the table names TRBD2, a call not compared with the DNA. The CDR3 extends over 17 residues, inclusive of both ends. Germline V gene lookup returns CDR1 SGHRS and CDR2 YFSETQ.

The genes are TRBV12-3 or TRBV12-4 and TRBJ1-1, with 9 bases lining up with TRBD1. V shed 5 bases, J shed 11 bases, and the junction held 9 bases outside the gene matches. This CDR3 has 13 amino acids. The DNA of the CDR3 is TGTGCCAGCAGTGTGACAGGGGGACTGGATGCTTTCTTT. Its protein is CASSVTGGLDAFF.

V and J are TRBV12-3 or TRBV12-4 and TRBJ2-4, with D possibly being TRBD1 or TRBD2 (5 bases each). This CDR3 has 15 residues. Trimming pared 6 bases from V and 0 bases from J, leaving 12 bases between. The CDR3 coding sequence is TGTGCCAGCAGGGCCGGGGACGTAGCCAAAAACATTCAGTACTTC. Its translation is CASRAGDVAKNIQYF.

The rearrangement uses TRBV5-1 and TRBJ2-1, with 10 bases lining up with TRBD2. This CDR3 region has 15 residues. Germline V gives CDR1 SGHRS, CDR2 YFSETQ. Losses at the gene ends were 0 bases for V and 6 bases for J; bases not matched to a gene: 3. Written as DNA, the CDR3 is TGCGCCAGCAGCTTGGAGGTAGCGGGGGGCAATGAGCAGTTCTTC. This encodes CASSLEVAGGNEQFF.

This clonotype occurred a few times. The chain couples TRBV18 to TRBJ2-5, with 10 bases fitting TRBD1. The CDR3 has 15 residues. V lost 4 bases to trimming and J lost 5 bases; unmatched junction nucleotides: 7. Germline-derived CDR1 and CDR2 are KGHSH and LQKENI. CDR3 nucleotide sequence: TGTGCCAGCTCACGATCGACAGGGGGCTTGGAGACCCAGTACTTC. This translates into CASSRSTGGLETQYF. Full variable domain (rest looked up from reference TRBV18 and TRBJ2-5): NAGVMQNPRHLVRRRGQEARLRCSPMKGHSHVYWYRQLPEEGLKFMVYLQKENIIDESGMPKERFSAEFPKEGPSILRIQQVVRGDSAAYFCASSRSTGGLETQYFGPGTRLLVL.

Concerning this clonotype: At one end, the junction sequence differs from germline, possibly due to a read error. The V and J genes are TRBV4-1 and TRBJ1-2; 11 nucleotides line up with TRBD1. The CDR3 contains 13 residues. Germline loops: CDR1 MGHRA, CDR2 YSYEKL. CDR3 protein: CASSQDGTGGYAF. The CDR3 nucleotides are TGCGCCAGCAGCCAAGACGGGACAGGGGGGTATGCCTTC.

The genes are TRBV5-6 and TRBJ2-3; D unresolved. The germline CDR1 and CDR2 sequences are SGHDT and YYEEEE. The CDR3 spans 13 residues. Trimming shortened V by 2 bases and J by 4 bases, and 8 bases separated the two germline ends. The CDR3 nucleotides are TGTGCCAGCAGCTTCCTGTTCTCAGATACGCAGTATTTT. As protein: CASSFLFSDTQYF.

The rearrangement joins TRBV6-5 to TRBJ2-2, with 11 bases matching TRBD2. The length of the CDR3 is 22 residues. Trimming cost V 1 base and J 3 bases; bases outside gene matches: 19. The germline V gene has CDR1 MNHEY and CDR2 SVGAGI. CDR3 in DNA: TGTGCCAGCAGTTACTACCCGCCGAATCTCGAGAGACTAGCGGGACACACCGGGGAGCTGTTTTTT. This translates into CASSYYPPNLERLAGHTGELFF.

The rearrangement links TRBV5-5 to TRBJ1-2, with TRBD1 identical over 10 bases. V lost 2 bases and J lost 5; bases outside the gene matches: 3. There are 14 residues in the CDR3. Germline V lookup: CDR1 SGHKS, CDR2 YYEKEE (reference sequence). CDR3: CASSFGTGAYGYTF. CDR3 nucleotides: TGTGCCAGCAGCTTCGGGACAGGGGCATATGGCTACACCTTC.

The chain has TRBV4-1 and TRBJ1-2, with TRBD1 matching over 8 bases. Trimming cost V 1 base and J 4 bases; bases outside gene matches: 11. Germline V gene data show CDR1 as MGHRA and CDR2 as YSYEKL. This CDR3 contains 17 residues. CDR3 in DNA: TGCGCCAGCAGCCAAGGGTCGGGACAGGAGATTCGCTATGGCTACACCTTC. Translation: CASSQGSGQEIRYGYTF.